Listed below are T cell receptor beta chains from one sample, sequenced in a study of T cell changes during pregnancy in multiple sclerosis. Sequencing used immunoSEQ multiplex PCR; TCRdb keeps in-frame clones, though not all of them. The data hold approximately 70,000 clones, with approximately 90% observed a single time. Sample: peripheral blood, taken in the first trimester of pregnancy. The receptors derive from a female donor in good health, enrolled as a control in a pregnancy study. Both conserved end residues are part of each CDR3. A D gene is named only where the DNA matches it firmly. Rows may omit the clone size; those that give it use once, few, many or a size class.

D gene: .; V gene: TRBV29-1; J gene: TRBJ2-1; clone size: .; CDR3 protein: CSVGRGINNEQFF; CDR3 DNA: TGCAGCGTTGGAAGGGGGATAAACAATGAGCAGTTCTTC
D gene: TRBD2; V gene: TRBV28; J gene: TRBJ2-5; clone size: once; CDR3 protein: CASSNIGLAAKEETQYF; CDR3 DNA: TGTGCCAGCAGTAACATCGGACTAGCGGCAAAAGAAGAGACCCAGTACTTC
D gene: TRBD2; V gene: TRBV5-1; J gene: TRBJ2-7; clone size: .; CDR3 protein: CASSFLSGSYEQYF; CDR3 DNA: TGCGCCAGCAGCTTCCTTAGCGGGAGTTACGAGCAGTACTTC
D gene: .; V gene: TRBV19; J gene: TRBJ2-2; clone size: .; CDR3 protein: CASRRQENTGELFF; CDR3 DNA: TGTGCCAGTAGGAGACAGGAGAACACCGGGGAGCTGTTTTTT
D gene: TRBD1; V gene: TRBV7-2; J gene: TRBJ2-2; clone size: .; CDR3 protein: CASSSRGQGSGELFF; CDR3 DNA: TGTGCCAGCAGCAGCCGAGGACAGGGTTCCGGGGAGCTGTTTTTT
D gene: .; V gene: TRBV5-6; J gene: TRBJ2-1; clone size: .; CDR3 protein: CASSFGTANDNEQFF; CDR3 DNA: TGTGCCAGCAGCTTCGGGACTGCCAATGACAATGAGCAGTTCTTC
D gene: TRBD2; V gene: TRBV7-9; J gene: TRBJ2-5; clone size: .; CDR3 protein: CASSLPIRLAGRQETQYF; CDR3 DNA: TGTGCCAGCAGTTTACCTATCCGACTAGCGGGACGCCAAGAGACCCAGTACTTC
D gene: .; V gene: TRBV6-1; J gene: TRBJ2-7; clone size: .; CDR3 protein: CASSLSRRSYEQYF; CDR3 DNA: TGTGCCAGCAGCCTTTCGCGCCGGTCCTACGAGCAGTACTTC
D gene: .; V gene: TRBV5-1; J gene: TRBJ2-1; clone size: .; CDR3 protein: CASSFSPQGSSYNEQFF; CDR3 DNA: TGCGCCAGCAGCTTCAGCCCACAGGGTAGCTCCTACAATGAGCAGTTCTTC
D gene: .; V gene: TRBV25-1; J gene: TRBJ1-2; clone size: .; CDR3 protein: CASSEYTPPTGEVYGYTF; CDR3 DNA: TGTGCCAGCAGTGAATATACCCCGCCGACAGGAGAGGTCTATGGCTACACCTTC
D gene: .; V gene: TRBV10-3; J gene: TRBJ2-3; clone size: .; CDR3 protein: CAISGEGGTDTQYF; CDR3 DNA: TGTGCCATCAGTGGGGAGGGGGGCACAGATACGCAGTATTTT
D gene: .; V gene: TRBV4-1; J gene: TRBJ1-2; clone size: .; CDR3 protein: CASSLVGGGRGYTF; CDR3 DNA: TGCGCCAGCAGCCTCGTCGGCGGGGGTCGGGGCTACACCTTC
D gene: TRBD1; V gene: TRBV30; J gene: TRBJ1-1; clone size: .; CDR3 protein: CAWNRQGWAFF; CDR3 DNA: TGTGCCTGGAACAGACAGGGGTGGGCTTTCTTT
D gene: TRBD2; V gene: TRBV27; J gene: TRBJ2-3; clone size: .; CDR3 protein: CASSSHRDYQAEQKYF; CDR3 DNA: TGTGCCAGCAGTTCCCACCGGGACTATCAAGCGGAGCAGAAGTATTTT
D gene: TRBD2; V gene: TRBV5-1; J gene: TRBJ2-5; clone size: .; CDR3 protein: CASTFIPGGQETQYF; CDR3 DNA: TGCGCCAGCACCTTTATCCCGGGAGGGCAAGAGACCCAGTACTTC
D gene: TRBD1; V gene: TRBV25-1; J gene: TRBJ1-3; clone size: .; CDR3 protein: CASSGTGSGNTIYF; CDR3 DNA: TGTGCCAGCAGTGGGACAGGCTCTGGAAACACCATATATTTT
D gene: .; V gene: TRBV9; J gene: TRBJ1-5; clone size: .; CDR3 protein: CASSATGLSNQPQHF; CDR3 DNA: TGTGCCAGCAGTGCTACAGGCCTTAGCAATCAGCCCCAGCATTTT
D gene: .; V gene: TRBV15; J gene: TRBJ2-3; clone size: .; CDR3 protein: CATSRGADTDTQYF; CDR3 DNA: TGTGCCACCAGCAGGGGGGCGGACACAGATACGCAGTATTTT
D gene: .; V gene: TRBV28; J gene: TRBJ2-7; clone size: .; CDR3 protein: CASRAQRGTTLLSYEQYF; CDR3 DNA: TGTGCCAGCAGAGCTCAGAGGGGGACCACACTACTCTCCTACGAGCAGTACTTC
D gene: .; V gene: TRBV29-1; J gene: TRBJ1-1; clone size: .; CDR3 protein: CTGPTEAFF; CDR3 DNA: TGTACAGGACCCACTGAAGCTTTCTTT
D gene: .; V gene: TRBV5-1; J gene: TRBJ2-1; clone size: .; CDR3 protein: CASSLDLRRVYNEQFF; CDR3 DNA: TGCGCCAGCAGCTTGGATTTGAGGCGGGTTTACAATGAGCAGTTCTTC
D gene: .; V gene: TRBV18; J gene: TRBJ2-2; clone size: .; CDR3 protein: CASSPDQVSNTGELFF; CDR3 DNA: TGTGCCAGCTCACCGGATCAGGTCTCGAACACCGGGGAGCTGTTTTTT
D gene: TRBD1; V gene: TRBV18; J gene: TRBJ1-1; clone size: .; CDR3 protein: CASSPEGALNTEAFF; CDR3 DNA: TGTGCCAGCTCACCGGAGGGGGCCCTGAACACTGAAGCTTTCTTT
D gene: .; V gene: TRBV5-8; J gene: TRBJ2-7; clone size: .; CDR3 protein: CASSLETGLAYEQYF; CDR3 DNA: TGTGCCAGCAGCTTGGAAACAGGTCTGGCCTACGAGCAGTACTTC
D gene: .; V gene: TRBV6-5; J gene: TRBJ2-7; clone size: .; CDR3 protein: CASSYSSVPLEQYF; CDR3 DNA: TGTGCCAGCAGTTACTCGAGTGTGCCCCTTGAGCAGTACTTC
D gene: TRBD1; V gene: TRBV2; J gene: TRBJ1-5; clone size: .; CDR3 protein: CASSYRGGNQPQHF; CDR3 DNA: TGTGCCAGCAGTTACAGGGGCGGGAATCAGCCCCAGCATTTT
D gene: .; V gene: TRBV7-9; J gene: TRBJ2-3; clone size: .; CDR3 protein: CASSLAKAGTSTDTQYF; CDR3 DNA: TGTGCCAGCAGCTTAGCGAAGGCAGGTACTAGCACAGATACGCAGTATTTT
D gene: TRBD2; V gene: TRBV5-6; J gene: TRBJ2-1; clone size: .; CDR3 protein: CASSLGLAGVYGEQFF; CDR3 DNA: TGTGCCAGCAGCTTGGGACTAGCGGGAGTTTATGGTGAGCAGTTCTTC
D gene: .; V gene: TRBV27; J gene: TRBJ2-7; clone size: once; CDR3 protein: CASSSGWRNEQYF; CDR3 DNA: TGTGCCAGCAGTTCGGGTTGGAGAAACGAGCAGTACTTC
D gene: TRBD2; V gene: TRBV7-2; J gene: TRBJ2-5; clone size: .; CDR3 protein: CASSKLAGPEYF; CDR3 DNA: TGTGCCAGCAGCAAACTAGCGGGACCCGAGTACTTC
D gene: TRBD2; V gene: TRBV5-6; J gene: TRBJ2-7; clone size: .; CDR3 protein: CASSSDSGSGLYEQYF; CDR3 DNA: TGTGCCAGCAGCTCCGATAGCGGGAGCGGCCTCTACGAGCAGTACTTC
D gene: .; V gene: TRBV11-2; J gene: TRBJ1-1; clone size: .; CDR3 protein: CASSPERPNTEAFF; CDR3 DNA: TGTGCCAGCAGCCCAGAGCGACCGAACACTGAAGCTTTCTTT
D gene: .; V gene: TRBV5-6; J gene: TRBJ2-1; clone size: .; CDR3 protein: CASSPTRVHNEQFF; CDR3 DNA: TGTGCCAGCAGCCCGACGAGGGTTCACAATGAGCAGTTCTTC
D gene: .; V gene: TRBV27; J gene: TRBJ1-1; clone size: .; CDR3 protein: CASSPTPWYTEAFF; CDR3 DNA: TGTGCCAGCAGTCCTACTCCTTGGTACACTGAAGCTTTCTTT
D gene: .; V gene: TRBV28; J gene: TRBJ2-2; clone size: .; CDR3 protein: CASRTPGERVGELFF; CDR3 DNA: TGTGCCAGCAGGACCCCGGGGGAGAGGGTCGGGGAGCTGTTTTTT
D gene: .; V gene: TRBV10-3; J gene: TRBJ1-5; clone size: few; CDR3 protein: CAISESLADSNQPQHF; CDR3 DNA: TGTGCCATCAGTGAGTCGTTGGCGGATAGCAATCAGCCCCAGCATTTT
D gene: .; V gene: TRBV6-5; J gene: TRBJ2-7; clone size: once; CDR3 protein: CASSYGVAAEQYF; CDR3 DNA: TGTGCCAGCAGTTACGGAGTGGCGGCCGAGCAGTACTTC